This paragraph covers one TCR beta chain sequence. The antigen remains unidentified. The data were taken from a study of cytomegalovirus exposure and HLA in healthy donors. About the research overall: The same platform used for the 500 to 850 first-cohort repertoires was also used for the 95 to 150 validation repertoires, as a later analysis reported.

The CDR3 spans 13 residues. Germline V gives CDR1 SQVTM, CDR2 ANQGSEA. V lost 3 bases, J lost 5 bases, and 13 bases lay in between. Clones were sequenced by immunoSEQ multiplex PCR, and TCRdb holds only the in-frame ones, with some missing. The data show about 130,000 clones, with almost 90% seen just once and about 1.5% held by the top ten. General study points: TCR clusters originating in the first cohort tended to co-occur in the roughly 120 validation repertoires, according to a later analysis. Rarity characterized most TCR sequences, yet some public TCRs appeared in many donors.

The genes are TRBV29-1 and TRBJ2-5; no reliable D call. The sequencing input was PBMCs. The source of this sequence is a man aged 25-40 years in good health and CMV-seronegative. CDR3 amino acids: CSVDLASGETQYF. The CDR3 DNA is TGCAGCGTTGATTTGGCTAGTGGGGAGACCCAGTACTTC.